This TCR beta chain was identified during a study of cytomegalovirus exposure and HLA in healthy donors. Study summary: Across some 400 genotyped donors, roughly 85% landed in the Caucasian-associated ancestry cluster.

Of note for this clone: What it binds is not known. A junction boundary mismatches the germline segment, possibly from a read error.

Whole-study results and caveats: What a later analysis showed was that several of the most significant clusters appeared linked to common viral pathogens. Presence/absence analyses assumed roughly uniform sequencing depth across donors.

The donors were healthy bone marrow donors. PCR primers comprised 60 Vbeta and 13 Jbeta primers. Here immunoSEQ multiplex PCR was the method, and the copy in TCRdb shows in-frame clones only, minus some. Of about 170,000 clones in the sample, about 78% were seen once. Germline V lookup: CDR1 SEHNR, CDR2 FQNEAQ (reference sequence). There are 16 residues in the CDR3. J is TRBJ2-2 and V is TRBV7-9; possibly TRBD1 or TRBD2 for D (5 bases each). The TCR originated in a woman aged 50 to 60 in good health and CMV-seropositive. The source material was PBMCs. The CDR3 DNA is TGTTCCAGCGGCCCCCCGTCAGGGTTTGATACCGGGGAGCTGTTTTTT. It encodes CSSGPPSGFDTGELFF.